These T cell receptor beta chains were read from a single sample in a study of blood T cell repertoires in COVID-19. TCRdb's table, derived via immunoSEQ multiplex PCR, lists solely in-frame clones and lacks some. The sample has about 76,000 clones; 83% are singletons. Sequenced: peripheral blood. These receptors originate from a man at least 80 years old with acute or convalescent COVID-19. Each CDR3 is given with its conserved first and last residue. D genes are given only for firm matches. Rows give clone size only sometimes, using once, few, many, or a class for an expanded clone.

TGTGCCAGTAAGGAGGGGAGCAATCAGCCCCAGCATTTT	CASKEGSNQPQHF	TRBJ1-5	-	13	TRBV19	-
TGTGCCAGCTCACCGAGGACAGCCGAACGAAACACCATATATTTT	CASSPRTAERNTIYF	TRBJ1-3	-	15	TRBV18	-
TGTGCCAGCAGTTTTCAGGGGGCGCGAAACCAGCCCCAGCATTTT	CASSFQGARNQPQHF	TRBJ1-5	-	15	TRBV28	TRBD1
TGTGCCAGCAGTCGACAGGAATGGGATGGCTACACCTTC	CASSRQEWDGYTF	TRBJ1-2	-	13	TRBV19	-
TGTGCCAGCAGCCTAGCGGGAGGCTTAGATGAGCAGTTCTTC	CASSLAGGLDEQFF	TRBJ2-1	-	14	TRBV5-4	TRBD2
TGTGCCAGCAGTCCTAGCGGGAGCGGCGAGACCCAGTACTTC	CASSPSGSGETQYF	TRBJ2-5	-	14	TRBV3-1/TRBV3-2	TRBD2
TGTGCCACCAGTGAAACCGGGACAGGGAACCACAATGAGCAGTTCTTC	CATSETGTGNHNEQFF	TRBJ2-1	-	16	TRBV24-1	TRBD1
TGCAGTGCTAGAGATCCCCACTACACCTTC	CSARDPHYTF	TRBJ1-2	-	10	TRBV20-1	-
TGCGCCAGCAGCCCAGGGGACAGTGGTTACGAGCAGTACTTC	CASSPGDSGYEQYF	TRBJ2-7	-	14	TRBV5-1	TRBD1
TGTGCCAGCAGTTTCAGGAATGAGCAGTTCTTC	CASSFRNEQFF	TRBJ2-1	-	11	TRBV12-3/TRBV12-4	-
TGTGCCAGCAGCTTAGAGAGCATGCGCCCGGGAGTCCAGTACTTC	CASSLESMRPGVQYF	TRBJ2-7	-	15	TRBV7-2	-
TGTGCCAGCAGCCCGACCACCCAAAGGGACAGGAACACTGAAGCTTTCTTT	CASSPTTQRDRNTEAFF	TRBJ1-1	-	17	TRBV13	TRBD1
TGTGCCAGCAGTCTCCGACAGGGAGGCGAGCAGTACTTC	CASSLRQGGEQYF	TRBJ2-7	-	13	TRBV12-3/TRBV12-4	-
TGTGCCAGCAGCGCCACGGGACAGGGATTTTTGTACGAGCAGTACTTC	CASSATGQGFLYEQYF	TRBJ2-7	medium-sized	16	TRBV5-6	TRBD1
TGTGCCAGCAGCCCACGGGGACAGGGTCTGAACACTGAAGCTTTCTTT	CASSPRGQGLNTEAFF	TRBJ1-1	-	16	TRBV6-2/TRBV6-3	TRBD1
TGTGCCAGCAGTACCGACCGGGACAGGGTAGTCGACGAGCAGTACTTC	CASSTDRDRVVDEQYF	TRBJ2-7	few	16	TRBV27	TRBD1
TGTGCCAGCAGTTTGAGTCGAGAAAAACTGTTTTTT	CASSLSREKLFF	TRBJ1-4	-	12	TRBV28	-
TGCGCCAGCAGCTTAAATCCGGGAGCCGGGGAGCTGTTTTTT	CASSLNPGAGELFF	TRBJ2-2	-	14	TRBV5-1	-
TGTGCCAGCAGCTTGGCCAGGGACAGCAGCCCTCAGCCCCAGCATTTT	CASSLARDSSPQPQHF	TRBJ1-5	-	16	TRBV5-6	TRBD1
TGTGCCAGCAGCTCGTACCCCGGCTCCTACGAGCAGTACTTC	CASSSYPGSYEQYF	TRBJ2-7	once	14	TRBV7-2	-
TGTGCCAGCAGCTTAGCGGACACCCTAGATACGCAGTATTTT	CASSLADTLDTQYF	TRBJ2-3	-	14	TRBV7-3	-
TGCGCCAGCAGTGAAGGACCCAGGGGAAATTATGGCTACACCTTC	CASSEGPRGNYGYTF	TRBJ1-2	-	15	TRBV4-1	-
TGTGCCAGCTCTGGGCTAGCGGGGGGCAACGAGCAGTACTTC	CASSGLAGGNEQYF	TRBJ2-7	few	14	TRBV3-1/TRBV3-2	TRBD2
TGTGCCAGCAGTCCATCAGGAGAGGGGGGGGCCTACGAGCAGTACTTC	CASSPSGEGGAYEQYF	TRBJ2-7	few	16	TRBV27	-
TGCGCCAGCAGCTTTACTCAGGGGGCGGGCACTGAAGCTTTCTTT	CASSFTQGAGTEAFF	TRBJ1-1	-	15	TRBV4-1	TRBD1
TGTGCCAGCAAGAGGGAGATGGGCAATCAGCCCCAGCATTTT	CASKREMGNQPQHF	TRBJ1-5	-	14	TRBV6-5	-
TGTGCCAGCAGCGTAGAATGGACTCGCGGGGGGGCAGGAGCCGGGGATACGCAGTATTTT	CASSVEWTRGGAGAGDTQYF	TRBJ2-3	-	20	TRBV9	TRBD2
TGTGCCAGCAGGGCCGAACATCAGCCCCAGCATTTT	CASRAEHQPQHF	TRBJ1-5	-	12	TRBV12-3/TRBV12-4	-
TGCGCCAGCAGCCAGCAGGATACCCACCAGCAGTTCTTC	CASSQQDTHQQFF	TRBJ2-1	-	13	TRBV4-3	-
TGCGCCAGCAGCTCTGGACAGGGGGTAGGGTATGGCTACACCTTC	CASSSGQGVGYGYTF	TRBJ1-2	-	15	TRBV5-1	TRBD1
TGTGCCTGGAGTCCAGGGGGCAGCACAGATACGCAGTATTTT	CAWSPGGSTDTQYF	TRBJ2-3	-	14	TRBV30	TRBD1
TGTGCCTGGTCCTTCTCCTACGAGCAGTACTTC	CAWSFSYEQYF	TRBJ2-7	-	11	TRBV30	-
TGTGCCAGCTCACTCTCAGGGGTGGAGACCCAGTACTTC	CASSLSGVETQYF	TRBJ2-5	-	13	TRBV18	-
TGTGCCAGCAGTTACCATCGGTCGTCAGAGGATGGCTACACCTTC	CASSYHRSSEDGYTF	TRBJ1-2	-	15	TRBV6-5	-
TGTGCCAGCAGACCGACAGGGTCTGGAAACACCATATATTTT	CASRPTGSGNTIYF	TRBJ1-3	once	14	TRBV28	TRBD1
TGTGCCAGCAGTTACCTCGGAGGGGATACTGAAGCTTTCTTT	CASSYLGGDTEAFF	TRBJ1-1	-	14	TRBV28	-
TGTGCCAGCAGCGGGCTGGGAGGACAGGGTGGAAACACCATATATTTT	CASSGLGGQGGNTIYF	TRBJ1-3	once	16	TRBV9	TRBD1
TGCGCCAGCAGCTTGGCGTCGCTAGCGGGAGGGAACACCGGGGAGCTGTTTTTT	CASSLASLAGGNTGELFF	TRBJ2-2	-	18	TRBV5-1	TRBD2
TGTGCCAGCAGCGTAGGACTCGAGCAGTACTTC	CASSVGLEQYF	TRBJ2-7	-	11	TRBV9	-
TGTGCCAGCACGACTAGCGGTTCGACCGAGCAGTACTTC	CASTTSGSTEQYF	TRBJ2-7	once	13	TRBV6-5	TRBD2